This TCR beta chain was obtained from a study of blood T cell repertoires in COVID-19. Sequencing was performed with immunoSEQ multiplex PCR; in TCRdb, only in-frame clones are kept and a portion is missing. Found here are more than 250,000 clones, about 85% of them singletons; the top ten hold about 3.5%. CDR3 length: 14 amino acids. The V end lost 8 bases, the J end lost 2 bases, and 15 bases lay between the germline ends. CDR1 is MNHEY, CDR2 SMNVEV, per germline (reference sequence). The sequenced material came from peripheral blood. The J gene is TRBJ2-5, the V gene TRBV27, with D perhaps TRBD1 (6 bases). The receptor's source is a man between 18 and 29 years old with active or convalescent COVID-19. The CDR3 nucleotides are TGTGCCAGCGCCCGGACAGCCCGGCAAGAGACCCAGTACTTC. Amino acid sequence: CASARTARQETQYF.